Sequencing of this T cell receptor beta chain was carried out in a study of blood T cell repertoires in COVID-19. Across the whole study: Acute-phase and convalescent COVID-19 samples originated in the United States, Italy and Spain.

V was clipped by 5 bases and J by 0 bases, with 8 bases between them. Germline V gene sequence: CDR1 LNHNV, CDR2 YYDKDF (reference sequence). The CDR3 extends over 14 amino acids. The authors' processing: Reference gene primer amplification gave estimated nucleated cell counts. Generated by immunoSEQ multiplex PCR, the TCRdb table keeps only in-frame clones and is missing some. V and J calls and clone size are given by that table; D and trimming were obtained from the DNA. The table records around 60,000 clones, about 91% of them present only once. This sequence joins TRBV15 and TRBJ2-1; TRBD2 might be the D (5 bases). The receptor was isolated from a woman aged 55-70 years with active COVID-19. The sequencing sample was made of peripheral blood. Here the CDR3 DNA reads TGTGCCACCAGCTCCGGAGGCTCCTACAATGAGCAGTTCTTC. This gives the protein CATSSGGSYNEQFF.